This T cell receptor beta chain comes out of a study of shared clonotypes between healthy human individuals. Study at large: Sampling drew on donors who were two women and a few men aged 18 to 49.

This clone was detected only once. Assay execution proceeded at the deep level. An even split of each subset's genomic DNA across several immunoSEQ plates was performed. TCRdb's copy holds only in-frame clones and misses some; the assay was immunoSEQ multiplex PCR. The data contain around 2.5 million clones, approximately 93% of them singletons. Germline V gene data show CDR1 as MNHEY and CDR2 as SMNVEV (reference sequence). Germline trimming cut 5 bases from V and 6 bases from J; bases unmatched to any gene: 6. The CDR3 totals 14 residues. This receptor was identified in a man younger than 30 in good health. Some clones in this sample may be carry-over from other donors' samples. This chain links TRBV27 with TRBJ1-4; 7 nucleotides line up with TRBD1. Source material: naive CD4+ T cells from PBMCs. Regarding subset: CD45RA+ positively selected. CDR3 region: CASSPDRDYEKLFF. Here the CDR3 DNA reads TGTGCCAGCAGTCCCGACAGGGACTATGAAAAACTGTTTTTT.